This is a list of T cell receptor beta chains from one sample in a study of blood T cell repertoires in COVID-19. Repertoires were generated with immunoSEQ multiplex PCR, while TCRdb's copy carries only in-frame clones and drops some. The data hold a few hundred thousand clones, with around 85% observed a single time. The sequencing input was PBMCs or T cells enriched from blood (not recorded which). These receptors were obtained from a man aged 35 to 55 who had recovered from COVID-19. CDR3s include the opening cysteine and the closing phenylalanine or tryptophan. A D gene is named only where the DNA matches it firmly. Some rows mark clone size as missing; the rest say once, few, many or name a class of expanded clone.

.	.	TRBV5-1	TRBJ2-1	TGCGCCAGCAGTCGGATGGGGGGTTCCTACAATGAGCAGTTCTTC	CASSRMGGSYNEQFF
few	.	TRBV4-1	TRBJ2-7	TGCGCCAGCAGTTCGAGGTTTAGCGGAGATTACGAGCAGTACTTC	CASSSRFSGDYEQYF
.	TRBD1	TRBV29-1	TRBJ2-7	TGCAGCGTCAGCTCCGGGACAGGGCTCGAGCAGTACTTC	CSVSSGTGLEQYF
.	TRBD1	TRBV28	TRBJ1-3	TGTGCCAGCAGTAGGAGGGGGCGGTCTGGAAACACCATATATTTT	CASSRRGRSGNTIYF
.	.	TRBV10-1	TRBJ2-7	TGCGCCGGCGATAGCGGCAACTACGAGCAGTACTTC	CAGDSGNYEQYF
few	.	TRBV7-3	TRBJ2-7	TGTGCCAGCAGCTCACAACAGGGAGCCGAGCAGTACTTC	CASSSQQGAEQYF
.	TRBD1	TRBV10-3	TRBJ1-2	TGTGCCATCAGTGAGTCAAGGCAGGGGGATGGCTACACCTTC	CAISESRQGDGYTF
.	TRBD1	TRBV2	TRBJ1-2	TGTGCCAGCAGCGTTCTTCTGAGTCAGGGGGCTGATGGCTACACCTTC	CASSVLLSQGADGYTF
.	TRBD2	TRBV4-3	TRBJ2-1	TGCGCCAGCAGCCAAGATCTGGGGGGGGGTGAGCAGTTCTTC	CASSQDLGGGEQFF
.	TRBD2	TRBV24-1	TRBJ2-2	TGTGCCACCAGTTCTTTACTAGCGGGAGGGCTGGACACCGGGGAGCTGTTTTTT	CATSSLLAGGLDTGELFF
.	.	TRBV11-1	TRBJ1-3	TGTGCCAGCAGCTTATCTAGAGTCCGCGGAAACACCATATATTTT	CASSLSRVRGNTIYF
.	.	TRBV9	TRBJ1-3	TGTGCCAGCAGCGTAGGGTCAGGGCCGAGCTCTGGAAACACCATATATTTT	CASSVGSGPSSGNTIYF
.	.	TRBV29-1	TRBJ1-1	TGCAGCGTTGAAGATATTTGGGACATGGCAAACACTGAAGCTTTCTTT	CSVEDIWDMANTEAFF
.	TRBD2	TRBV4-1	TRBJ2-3	TGCGCCAGCAGCCAATCGGGAGGGCGAGATACGCAGTATTTT	CASSQSGGRDTQYF
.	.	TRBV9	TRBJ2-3	TGTGCCAGCAGCGTACAGGGCAGCGCAGATACGCAGTATTTT	CASSVQGSADTQYF
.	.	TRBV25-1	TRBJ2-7	TGTGCCAGCAGTGAATACGGGAGTAAGTACGAGCAGTACTTC	CASSEYGSKYEQYF
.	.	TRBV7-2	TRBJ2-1	TGTGCCAGCAGCTTGACTAGTCCTCAGGGCAATGAGCAGTTCTTC	CASSLTSPQGNEQFF
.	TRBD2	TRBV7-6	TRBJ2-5	TGTGCCAGCAGTTTTCTAGCGGGAGGCACCCAAGAGACCCAGTACTTC	CASSFLAGGTQETQYF
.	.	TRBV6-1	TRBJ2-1	TGTGCCAGCAGTGAATATGACAGTACCTACAATGAGCAGTTCTTC	CASSEYDSTYNEQFF
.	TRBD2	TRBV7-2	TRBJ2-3	TGTGCCAGCAGCAAACTAGCGGGAGGGTCAGATACGCAGTATTTT	CASSKLAGGSDTQYF
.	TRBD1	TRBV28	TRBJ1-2	TGTGCCAGCAGACTAACAGGGGACTATGGCTACACCTTC	CASRLTGDYGYTF
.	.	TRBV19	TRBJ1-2	TGTGCCAGTACCACCGGGGGGGGACCCCCTAACTATGGCTACACCTTC	CASTTGGGPPNYGYTF
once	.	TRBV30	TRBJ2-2	TGTGCCTGGAGCGCATCAGGGATCACCGGGGAGCTGTTTTTT	CAWSASGITGELFF
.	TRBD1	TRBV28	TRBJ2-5	TGTGCCAGCAGTTCGCTTAGACAGGGGGCTTTAAGGGAGACCCAGTACTTC	CASSSLRQGALRETQYF
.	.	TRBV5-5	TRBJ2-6	TGTGCCAGCAGCCTCGACAGAGTCTCTGGGGCCAACGTCCTGACTTTC	CASSLDRVSGANVLTF
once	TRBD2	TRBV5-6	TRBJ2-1	TGTGCCAGCAGCTCCACTAGCGGGTATAGCTCCTACAATGAGCAGTTCTTC	CASSSTSGYSSYNEQFF
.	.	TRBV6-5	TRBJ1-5	TGTGCCAGCAGTTACTCGAGGGGCAATCAGCCCCAGCATTTT	CASSYSRGNQPQHF
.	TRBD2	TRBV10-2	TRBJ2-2	TGCGCCAGCAGTATTCCTAGCGGCAACACCGGGGAGCTGTTTTTT	CASSIPSGNTGELFF
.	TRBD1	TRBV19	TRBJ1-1	TGTGCCAGTAGGAGGGGGCAGACTGACACTGAAGCTTTCTTT	CASRRGQTDTEAFF
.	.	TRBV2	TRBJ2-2	TGTGCCAGCTCATCTAGCCTAGGCGGGGAGCTGTTTTTT	CASSSSLGGELFF
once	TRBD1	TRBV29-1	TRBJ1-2	TGCAGCGTTGATGACACAACGACAGGGGCTAACTATGGCTACACCTTC	CSVDDTTTGANYGYTF